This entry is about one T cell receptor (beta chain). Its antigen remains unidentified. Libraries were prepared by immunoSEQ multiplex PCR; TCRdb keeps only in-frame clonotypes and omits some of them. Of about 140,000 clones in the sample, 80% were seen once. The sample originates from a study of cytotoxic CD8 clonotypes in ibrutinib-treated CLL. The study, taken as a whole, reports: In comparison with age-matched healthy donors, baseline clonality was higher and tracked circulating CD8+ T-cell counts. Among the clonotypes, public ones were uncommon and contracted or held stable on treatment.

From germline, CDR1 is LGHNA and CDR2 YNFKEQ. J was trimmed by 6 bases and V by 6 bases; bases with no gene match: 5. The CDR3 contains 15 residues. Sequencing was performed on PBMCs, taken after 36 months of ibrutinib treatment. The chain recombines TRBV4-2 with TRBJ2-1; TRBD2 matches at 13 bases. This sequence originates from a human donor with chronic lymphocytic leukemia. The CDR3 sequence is CASRLAGGPGNEQFF. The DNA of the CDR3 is TGTGCCAGCAGACTAGCGGGAGGGCCAGGCAATGAGCAGTTCTTC.